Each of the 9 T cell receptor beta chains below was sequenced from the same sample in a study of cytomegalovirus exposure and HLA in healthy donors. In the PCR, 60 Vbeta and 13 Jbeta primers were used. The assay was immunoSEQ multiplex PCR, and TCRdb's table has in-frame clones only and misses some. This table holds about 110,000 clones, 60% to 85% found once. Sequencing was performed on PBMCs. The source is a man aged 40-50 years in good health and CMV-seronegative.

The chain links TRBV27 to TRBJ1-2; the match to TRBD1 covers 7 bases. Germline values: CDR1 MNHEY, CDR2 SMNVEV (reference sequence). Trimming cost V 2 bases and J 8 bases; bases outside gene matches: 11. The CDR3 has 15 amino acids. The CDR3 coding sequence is TGTGCCAGCAGTTTAGGACATAAGGGGGCGTGGGGCTACACCTTC. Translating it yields CASSLGHKGAWGYTF.

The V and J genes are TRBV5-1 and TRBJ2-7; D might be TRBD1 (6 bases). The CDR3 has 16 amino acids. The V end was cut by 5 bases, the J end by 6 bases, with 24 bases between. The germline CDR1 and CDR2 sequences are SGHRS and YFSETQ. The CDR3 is CASRTHIADRVSEQYF. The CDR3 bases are TGCGCCAGCAGAACCCATATCGCGGACAGAGTCTCCGAGCAGTACTTC.

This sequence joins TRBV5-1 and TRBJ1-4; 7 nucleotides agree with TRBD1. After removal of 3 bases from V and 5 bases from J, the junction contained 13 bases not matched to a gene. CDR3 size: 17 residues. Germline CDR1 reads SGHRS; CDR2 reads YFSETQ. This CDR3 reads CASSSDPGTEYNEKLFF. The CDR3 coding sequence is TGCGCCAGCAGCTCGGACCCTGGGACAGAATACAATGAAAAACTGTTTTTT.

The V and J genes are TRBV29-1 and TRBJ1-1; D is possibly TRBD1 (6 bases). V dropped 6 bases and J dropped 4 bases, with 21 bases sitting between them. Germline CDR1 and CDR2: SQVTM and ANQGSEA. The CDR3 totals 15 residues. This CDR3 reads CSVGKRHREGTEAFF. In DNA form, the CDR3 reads TGCAGCGTCGGGAAACGGCACAGGGAGGGCACTGAAGCTTTCTTT.

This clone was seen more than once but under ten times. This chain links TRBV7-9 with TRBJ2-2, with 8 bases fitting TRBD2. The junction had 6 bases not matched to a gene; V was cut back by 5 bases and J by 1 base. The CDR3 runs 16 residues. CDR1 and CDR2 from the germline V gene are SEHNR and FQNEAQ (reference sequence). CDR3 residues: CASSHLSGRNTGELFF. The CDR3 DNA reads TGTGCCAGCAGCCACTTGAGCGGGAGGAACACCGGGGAGCTGTTTTTT. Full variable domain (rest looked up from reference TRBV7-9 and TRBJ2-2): DTGVSQNPRHKITKRGQNVTFRCDPISEHNRLYWYRQTLGQGPEFLTYFQNEAQLEKSRLLSDRFSAERPKGSFSTLEIQRTEQGDSAMYLCASSHLSGRNTGELFFGEGSRLTVL.

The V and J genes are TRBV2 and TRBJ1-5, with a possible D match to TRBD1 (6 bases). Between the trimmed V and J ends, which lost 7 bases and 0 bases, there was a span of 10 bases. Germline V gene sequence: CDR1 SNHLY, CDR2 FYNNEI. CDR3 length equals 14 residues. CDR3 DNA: TGTGCCAGCACAGGGGAGGGTAGCAATCAGCCCCAGCATTTT. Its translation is CASTGEGSNQPQHF.

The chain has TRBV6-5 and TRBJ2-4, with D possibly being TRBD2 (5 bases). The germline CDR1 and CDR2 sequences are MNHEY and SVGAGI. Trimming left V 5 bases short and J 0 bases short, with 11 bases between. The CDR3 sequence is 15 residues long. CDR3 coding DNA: TGTGCCAGCAGTAACGGACTTTTAGCCAAAAACATTCAGTACTTC. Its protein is CASSNGLLAKNIQYF.

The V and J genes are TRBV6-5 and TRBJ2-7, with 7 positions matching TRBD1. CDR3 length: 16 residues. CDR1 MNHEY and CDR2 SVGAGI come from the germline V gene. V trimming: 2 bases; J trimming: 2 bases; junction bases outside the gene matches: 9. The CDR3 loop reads CASSYDQGVTAYEQYF. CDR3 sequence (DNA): TGTGCCAGCAGTTACGATCAGGGGGTCACCGCCTACGAGCAGTACTTC.

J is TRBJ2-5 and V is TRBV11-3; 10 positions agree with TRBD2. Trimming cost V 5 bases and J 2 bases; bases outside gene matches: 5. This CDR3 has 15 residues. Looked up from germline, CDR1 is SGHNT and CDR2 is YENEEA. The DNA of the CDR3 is TGTGCCAGCAGCACCCCACTAGCGGGACAAGAGACCCAGTACTTC. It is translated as CASSTPLAGQETQYF.